This TCR beta chain stems from a study of early T cells in non-severe SARS-CoV-2 infection. Across the whole study: The input, bulk RNA from unsorted whole blood, was sequenced, and chains were unpaired. Study-wide points: VDJdb matches were skewed toward anti-spike CD8 T cell responses.

Unique molecular identifiers tagged individual cDNA molecules. TCRdb redid the calling of the 5' RACE reads with MiXCR, one entry per CDR3 protein. The table has around 82,000 distinct CDR3 sequences, about 11% seen once. With regard to this clonotype: Its antigen is unknown.

The CDR3 runs 13 residues. Germline loops: CDR1 MNHEY, CDR2 SVGAGI. V lost 0 bases to trimming and J lost 4 bases, with 6 bases between them. The sample comprised whole blood. V and J are TRBV6-5 and TRBJ1-1; tentatively, D is TRBD1 (5 bases). This receptor was identified in an adult who was a healthcare worker with PCR-confirmed SARS-CoV-2 infection or an uninfected control (not recorded which). The CDR3 DNA follows: TGTGCCAGCAGTTACTCCGGGGGCACTGAAGCTTTCTTT. Translated: CASSYSGGTEAFF.